This T cell receptor (beta chain) was found in a study of T-cell memory formation after mild COVID-19. On the study more broadly: In these data, TCR clusters were largely donor specific.

TCRdb re-analysed the 5' RACE reads in MiXCR, keeping a single row per CDR3 protein. In the table there are approximately 390,000 distinct CDR3 sequences, about 17% of which are singletons. This clonotype was seen ten or more times. The CDR3 is 14 amino acids. In germline, CDR1 is SGHTA, CDR2 FQGTGA. V lost 0 bases to trimming and J lost 5 bases, with 10 bases between them. Sample: PBMCs or a T cell subset sorted from them (not recorded which). The chain employs TRBV7-3 and TRBJ1-1, with D possibly matching TRBD1 (5 bases). This TCR was sampled from a man aged 18-30 years who had mild COVID-19 (a few samples of this study predate the infection). Cell type and time point are not known. DNA of the CDR3: TGTGCCAGCAGCTTAACGGGGGTAGGGACTGAAGCTTTCTTT. Its protein product is CASSLTGVGTEAFF.